This TCR beta chain appears in the sequencing data of a study of pediatric ulcerative colitis (dated by TCRdb to the late 2010s). Some background on the complete study: About seven ulcerative colitis patients had pancolitis and two had left-sided colitis, with histology consistent with ulcerative colitis in all. Nine or ten newly diagnosed, treatment-naive pediatric ulcerative colitis patients and a few non-IBD control children each provided paired blood and rectal samples. Using the Pediatric Ulcerative Colitis Activity Index, a couple of patients were classed as having mild disease, several as having moderate disease and three as having acute severe colitis.

The CDR3 measures 15 amino acids from cysteine to phenylalanine. The kept DNA is CDR3 alone, 45 bases in frame from the first base. V loses 5 bases at its end and J loses 1 base; junction bases beyond the gene matches: 4. CDR1 and CDR2 were assigned from the germline V gene (reference sequence) as SSHAT and FNYEAQ. Comment on this clone: It lacks a known antigen. Per-base qualities were not stored, and no clone one base away is much larger.

Through the immunoSEQ TRB Survey service, multiplex V and J primers were used to amplify rearranged CDR3 beta regions from genomic DNA. To keep sequencing depth equal across samples, survey-level depth of up to 500,000 reads per sample was applied. The libraries were purified, combined into pools and sequenced with Illumina technology. The study's own analysis went as follows. immunoSEQ online tools were used for productive clonality, sample overlap, pairwise scatters, CDR3 beta length, V/D/J gene usage and productiveness. Alongside Shannon and Simpson indices, calculated diversity was computed as the number of unique rearrangements divided by total templates, multiplied by 100. For principal component analysis, Z-score normalized data were analyzed with the R prcomp function and the ggbiplot package. Morisita's index was used to measure clonal overlap between blood and rectum within each subject. TCRdb limited this immuneACCESS table to in-frame rearrangements with V and J called. A share of clones is missing; checked studies link under half to unresolved V genes, and the rest is unexplained. D and trimming were read from the DNA, whereas the V and J calls and clone size are those reported in that table. A total of around 68,000 clones appear in this sample, just over 75% of them only once. In total, the top ten clones hold around 5.2% of the sample.

Study-wide findings and limitations: Controls, mild-moderate and acute severe colitis patients were separated by rectal repertoire features, and reduced rectal diversity due to clonal expansions was observed in acute severe colitis. A couple of rectal CDR3 clonotypes turned up in every ulcerative colitis patient but in none of the controls. For technical reasons, the blood samples of two patients yielded substantially fewer templates, so those samples were excluded from the blood-rectal overlap analysis. Clonal overlap between a subject's own blood and rectum was significantly greater in ulcerative colitis patients than in controls, which suggests more T cell trafficking to inflamed tissue. Only a handful of individuals were included in the healthy control group, which was small. Because repertoires came from total lymphocyte DNA, patterns in rare subsets such as regulatory T cells may not be reflected.

Before the diagnostic colonoscopy, none of the ulcerative colitis patients had been given any immunosuppressive medication. A blood sample was drawn at the time of the colonoscopy. The Wizard kit (Promega) was used to extract genomic DNA from the blood and intestinal samples. In this chain, TRBV7-7 is recombined with TRBJ2-3; TRBD1 agrees with 9 junctional bases. The specimen sequenced was blood. The sequence came from a boy aged 10-17 years with moderate ulcerative colitis. The DNA reads as follows: TGTGCCAGCAGCAAAAGGACAGGGGGCACAGATACGCAGTATTTT. The translation is CASSKRTGGTDTQYF.